There are a few counts of the clone carrying this T cell receptor (beta chain). This CDR3 has 15 residues. Trimming at V came to 6 bases and at J to 4 bases, leaving 11 bases not matched to a gene. Germline V gene sequence: CDR1 MNHNS, CDR2 SASEGT. The sample originates from a study of blood T cells in healthy people across ages. Combining a sample-barcoded 5' primer with a J-beta primer mix, a second PCR ran for roughly 7 to 11 cycles. TCRdb recomputed calls from the 5' RACE reads with MiXCR, one row per CDR3 protein. This sample yields 600,000 or so distinct CDR3 sequences, of which roughly 20% are seen a single time; roughly 3.4% belongs to the top ten.

Sequencing was done on a sample of blood. The sequence was obtained from a man in his 70s in good health. The chain links TRBV6-1 to TRBJ2-5; 7 positions match TRBD1. The CDR3 DNA reads as TGTGCCAGCAGCGAACAGGGGCCATCGGGAGAGACCCAGTACTTC. It encodes CASSEQGPSGETQYF.